The 19 T cell receptor beta chains below come from one sample, sequenced in a study of cytomegalovirus exposure and HLA in healthy donors. The PCR had 60 Vbeta and 13 Jbeta primers. Some clones are missing from TCRdb's copy, which holds only in-frame ones; the method was immunoSEQ multiplex PCR. The sample shows over 150,000 clones, roughly 74% of them seen only once. The sequencing sample was made of PBMCs. Receptor source: a man between 18 and 35 years old in good health and CMV-seronegative.

This clone was found a few times. This chain links TRBV6-1 with TRBJ1-2; D unresolved. The CDR3 sequence is 14 residues long. Trimming pared 3 bases from V and 2 bases from J, leaving 10 bases between. Germline loops: CDR1 MNHNS, CDR2 SASEGT. The chain's CDR3 is CASSDTIPNYGYTF. CDR3 coding DNA: TGTGCCAGCAGTGACACAATTCCCAACTATGGCTACACCTTC.

The rearrangement links TRBV27 to TRBJ1-2; D perhaps matches TRBD1 (5 bases). The CDR3 has 15 amino acids. Trimming took off 5 bases at V and 3 bases at J, with 16 bases between the two ends. Per the germline V gene, CDR1 is MNHEY and CDR2 is SMNVEV (reference sequence). CDR3 region: CASSPITGGHYGYTF. As DNA, the CDR3 is TGTGCCAGCAGTCCCATTACGGGGGGACACTATGGCTACACCTTC.

The chain recombines TRBV20-1 with TRBJ2-7; D remains unclear. In germline, CDR1 is DFQATT, CDR2 SNEGSKA (reference sequence). The CDR3 spans 11 residues. Trimming took 1 base from V and 4 from J, leaving 5 bases between them. Here the CDR3 DNA reads TGCAGTGCTAGAGGACTGTACGAGCAGTACTTC. This gives the protein CSARGLYEQYF.

This clone occurred a few times. The V and J genes are TRBV25-1 and TRBJ2-3; 9 positions match TRBD2. J gave up 5 bases and V 1 base, and 7 bases lay outside the gene matches. CDR1 MGHDK and CDR2 SYGVNS come from the germline V gene. This CDR3 is built from 16 residues. This CDR3 reads CASSEWNSGGLDTQYF. CDR3 coding DNA: TGTGCCAGCAGTGAATGGAATAGCGGGGGTCTAGATACGCAGTATTTT.

The chain carries TRBV7-9 and TRBJ2-1; D is perhaps TRBD1 (7 bases). Germline loops: CDR1 SEHNR, CDR2 FQNEAQ (reference sequence). V gave up 3 bases and J gave up 4 bases, with 13 bases separating them. The CDR3 consists of 15 residues. CDR3 bases: TGTGCCAGCAGCTTCGGGCAGGGGGGTTACAATGAGCAGTTCTTC. This translates into CASSFGQGGYNEQFF.

The chain couples TRBV28 to TRBJ2-3; 10 bases match TRBD1. CDR1 is MDHEN and CDR2 is SYDVKM in the germline V gene. V was pared by 5 bases and J by 0 bases, with 14 bases of the junction left unmatched. The CDR3 spans 19 residues. CDR3 region: CASSPFLRDRGISTDTQYF. The DNA for the CDR3 is TGTGCCAGCAGTCCCTTTCTGAGGGACAGGGGAATTAGCACAGATACGCAGTATTTT.

This clone has more than one count but fewer than ten. J is TRBJ2-5 and V is TRBV5-4; D is possibly TRBD2 (7 bases). The CDR3 has 14 residues. Germline V gene lookup returns CDR1 SGHNT and CDR2 YYREEE (reference sequence). V lost 0 bases, J lost 5 bases, and 11 bases lay in between. The CDR3 coding sequence is TGTGCCAGCAGCTTGGTACAGGGAGGGGAGACCCAGTACTTC. Amino acids: CASSLVQGGETQYF.

This clone was detected only a few times. The chain has TRBV27 and TRBJ2-2; TRBD2 matches at 8 bases. From germline, CDR1 is MNHEY and CDR2 SMNVEV (reference sequence). The CDR3 totals 15 residues. J gave up 6 bases and V 5 bases, and 8 bases lay outside the gene matches. In DNA form, the CDR3 reads TGTGCCAGCAGTCTAGGACTAGCCTTATCCGGGGAGCTGTTTTTT. It specifies CASSLGLALSGELFF.

This clone was detected once. V usage is TRBV29-1 and J usage is TRBJ1-3, with D tentatively TRBD1 (5 bases). V was clipped by 4 bases and J by 0 bases, with 13 bases between them. Germline V gene data show CDR1 as SQVTM and CDR2 as ANQGSEA. There are 15 residues in the CDR3. The CDR3 sequence is CSVGSGHFSGNTIYF. The CDR3 DNA reads TGCAGCGTTGGTTCCGGACACTTCTCTGGAAACACCATATATTTT.

The V and J genes are TRBV21-1 and TRBJ1-3. TRBV21-1 is assigned pseudogene status. The CDR3 extends over 15 amino acids. The CDR3 DNA reads as TGTGCCAGCTACCTGGCGGGGGTCCCTGGAAACACCATATATTTT. It specifies CASYLAGVPGNTIYF.

This clone has just a few counts. This sequence joins TRBV6-6 and TRBJ2-7; 9 bases map to TRBD1. The CDR3 consists of 15 residues. The germline V gene has CDR1 MNHNY and CDR2 SVGAGI (reference sequence). Trimming took 7 bases from V and 3 from J; bases not matched to a gene: 10. CDR3 DNA: TGTGCCAGCAAGTTGTACAGGGGGCAAATCTACGAGCAGTACTTC. Residues: CASKLYRGQIYEQYF.

The V gene is TRBV11-2, the J gene TRBJ1-2; D gene ambiguous. The V end lost 10 bases, the J end lost 2 bases, and 11 bases lay between the germline ends. Germline-derived CDR1 and CDR2 are SGHAT and FQNNGV. The CDR3 is made up of 12 amino acids. Here the CDR3 DNA reads TGTGCCACCGAAAAAGAGAACTATGGCTACACCTTC. Protein sequence: CATEKENYGYTF.

In this sample, this clone turned up a few times. V is TRBV13 and J is TRBJ2-7; 10 bases line up with TRBD1. Germline values: CDR1 PRHDT, CDR2 FYEKMQ (reference sequence). The CDR3 is 19 residues long. J lost 5 bases, V lost 9 bases, and 25 bases had no gene match. The CDR3 reads CASNRSPATSRDRGHEQYV. CDR3 coding DNA: TGTGCCAGTAACCGTTCTCCAGCAACCTCCCGGGACAGGGGCCACGAGCAGTACGTC.

J is TRBJ1-2 and V is TRBV28; no clear D. Germline V gives CDR1 MDHEN, CDR2 SYDVKM. This CDR3 is built from 12 residues. Trimming removed 0 bases from V and 5 bases from J, with 4 bases in between. CDR3 DNA sequence: TGTGCCAGCAGTTTATGGAGATATGGCTACACCTTC. It codes for CASSLWRYGYTF.

The chain joins TRBV7-2 to TRBJ2-7, with 12 bases aligning to TRBD2. CDR1 and CDR2 (germline): SGHTA, FQGNSA. The ends lost 5 bases at V and 1 base at J; junction bases unmatched: 6. The CDR3 length is 16 residues. The DNA of the CDR3 is TGTGCCAGCAGCCTGACTAGCGGGGGCCTTTCCTACGAGCAGTACTTC. Its protein product is CASSLTSGGLSYEQYF.

The table lists this clone with a few counts. The CDR3 DNA reads TGTGCCAGCAGCAAGAACAGGGTGAGAGGCTACACCTTC. Residues: CASSKNRVRGYTF. The V gene is TRBV21-1, the J gene TRBJ1-2; TRBD1 reflects the table's D call only, with no check against the DNA. TRBV21-1 is a documented pseudogene. The CDR3 runs 13 residues.

This clone was seen only a few times. This chain connects TRBV7-2 to TRBJ1-2; unclear D gene. The CDR3 spans 15 residues. CDR1 SGHTA and CDR2 FQGNSA come from the germline V gene. Trimming pared 0 bases from V and 2 bases from J, leaving 10 bases between. The CDR3 spells CASSLAPNENYGYTF. In DNA, the CDR3 is TGTGCCAGCAGCTTAGCGCCAAACGAGAACTATGGCTACACCTTC.

The CDR3 loop is CASSLTLGVGTGELFF. The CDR3 nucleotides are TGCGCCAGCAGCTTGACCCTCGGGGTAGGCACCGGGGAGCTGTTTTTT. V usage is TRBV5-1 and J usage is TRBJ2-2; maybe TRBD2 (5 bases). The V end was cut by 1 base, the J end by 4 bases, with 14 bases between. The germline CDR1 and CDR2 sequences are SGHRS and YFSETQ. CDR3 length equals 16 residues.

The rearrangement joins TRBV6-6 to TRBJ2-3, with D unresolved. Per germline, CDR1 MNHNY and CDR2 SVGAGI (reference sequence). V lost 6 bases to trimming and J lost 2 bases, with 3 bases between them. The CDR3 extends over 11 amino acids. The CDR3 protein is CASSLTDTQYF. For the CDR3, the DNA is TGTGCCAGCAGCCTCACAGATACGCAGTATTTT.